Following are 24 T cell receptor beta chains from one sample sequenced in a study of T cell responses to AZD1222 COVID-19 vaccine (dated by TCRdb to the early 2020s). Preparation of the library involved the immunoSEQ multiplex PCR assay. Imported from immuneACCESS, the table was reduced by TCRdb to in-frame sequences with V and J called. These copies leave out some clones; in studies compared against another copy, an unresolved V gene accounts for under half, and the cause of the remainder is not known. The sample table records around 190,000 clones; 80% to 95% of these occur just once. The top ten clones comprise approximately 1.7% of the sample. The sample's time point label is to be understood as: about 28 days (+/-7) after the second vaccine dose. Material: peripheral blood, obtained 28 days after the second AZD1222 dose. The receptors here all came from an adult who received the AZD1222 COVID-19 vaccine.

The chain couples TRBV7-9 to TRBJ1-4; 8 nucleotides line up with TRBD1. CDR3 length: 15 residues. V lost 5 bases to trimming and J lost 8 bases; unmatched junction nucleotides: 10. Germline assignment: CDR1 SEHNR and CDR2 FQNEAQ (reference sequence). CDR3 nucleotide sequence: TGTGCCAGCAGCGCGAATCAGGGGGCTCGGGAAAAACTGTTTTTT. Its protein product is CASSANQGAREKLFF.

The CDR3 region is CASSLIGGRVQNTEAFF. CDR3 sequence (DNA): TGTGCCAGCAGCTTGATAGGGGGGCGGGTGCAGAACACTGAAGCTTTCTTT. The V gene is TRBV5-6, the J gene TRBJ1-1, with D perhaps TRBD1 (6 bases). The CDR3 has 17 residues. The germline CDR1 and CDR2 sequences are SGHDT and YYEEEE. The ends were cut back, 1 base at V and 1 base at J, with 17 bases in the middle. Full variable domain (missing parts from reference TRBV5-6 and TRBJ1-1): DAGVTQSPTHLIKTRGQQVTLRCSPKSGHDTVSWYQQALGQGPQFIFQYYEEEERQRGNFPDRFSGHQFPNYSSELNVNALLLGDSALYLCASSLIGGRVQNTEAFFGQGTRLTVV.

V and J are TRBV14 and TRBJ2-1; tentatively, D is TRBD2 (5 bases). CDR1 and CDR2 from the germline V gene are SGHDN and FVKESK. There are 15 residues in the CDR3. Trimming cost V 5 bases and J 6 bases, with 17 bases left between them. The DNA of the CDR3 is TGTGCCAGCAGCTGGAGCGGAAACCGAATCAATGAGCAGTTCTTC. This gives the protein CASSWSGNRINEQFF.

V gene TRBV6-5 combines with J gene TRBJ1-6; a possible D gene is TRBD1 (6 bases). This CDR3 is built from 14 residues. Trimming stripped 2 bases from V and 10 bases from J, with 12 bases between. Germline values: CDR1 MNHEY, CDR2 SVGAGI. This CDR3 is CASSYGGAHSPLHF. DNA for the CDR3: TGTGCCAGCAGTTACGGGGGGGCCCACTCACCCCTCCACTTT.

The rearrangement joins TRBV5-1 to TRBJ1-2; 8 bases agree with TRBD1. This CDR3 comprises 16 residues. The ends lost 4 bases at V and 7 bases at J; junction bases unmatched: 15. Per the germline V gene, CDR1 is SGHRS and CDR2 is YFSETQ. The CDR3 region is CASSHGTGPLESGYTF. In DNA, the CDR3 is TGCGCCAGCAGCCACGGGACAGGCCCTCTGGAAAGTGGCTACACCTTC.

The rearrangement uses TRBV5-6 and TRBJ1-2; the D is unclear. V lost 0 bases to trimming and J lost 8 bases, with 11 bases between them. Per germline, CDR1 SGHDT and CDR2 YYEEEE. There are 13 residues in the CDR3. The CDR3 DNA reads as TGTGCCAGCAGCTTGGTCCGGACGAAGGGCTACACCTTC. Its protein product is CASSLVRTKGYTF. Drawing the rest from reference TRBV5-6 and TRBJ1-2, the complete variable domain is DAGVTQSPTHLIKTRGQQVTLRCSPKSGHDTVSWYQQALGQGPQFIFQYYEEEERQRGNFPDRFSGHQFPNYSSELNVNALLLGDSALYLCASSLVRTKGYTFGSGTRLTVV.

This clone was recorded only once. The CDR3 DNA sequence: TGTGCTAGTGGGACGGACAGACACTATGGCTACACCTTC. It yields the protein CASGTDRHYGYTF. V is TRBV12-5 and J is TRBJ1-2; D is possibly TRBD1 (6 bases). Trimming cost V 6 bases and J 3 bases, with 11 bases left between them. Per the germline V gene, CDR1 is LGHNT and CDR2 is FRNRAP. The CDR3 is 13 amino acids.

The genes are TRBV18 and TRBJ1-2; D possibly corresponds to TRBD1 (5 bases). Per the germline V gene, CDR1 is KGHSH and CDR2 is LQKENI. Trimming took 3 bases from V and 1 from J, leaving 12 bases between them. This CDR3 has 15 amino acids. The CDR3 protein is CASSPVGTGNYGYTF. CDR3 bases: TGTGCCAGCTCACCCGTCGGGACTGGTAACTATGGCTACACCTTC. Full variable domain (remainder filled in from reference TRBV18 and TRBJ1-2): NAGVMQNPRHLVRRRGQEARLRCSPMKGHSHVYWYRQLPEEGLKFMVYLQKENIIDESGMPKERFSAEFPKEGPSILRIQQVVRGDSAAYFCASSPVGTGNYGYTFGSGTRLTVV.

This clone came up once. The rearrangement uses TRBV6-5 and TRBJ1-1; 11 bases are shared with TRBD1. This CDR3 comprises 13 residues. Germline V lookup: CDR1 MNHEY, CDR2 SVGAGI. Trimming cost V 8 bases and J 4 bases; bases outside gene matches: 3. CDR3 in amino acids: CASRGQGATEAFF. CDR3 nucleotide sequence: TGTGCCAGCCGCGGACAGGGGGCCACTGAAGCTTTCTTT.

The gene calls are TRBV5-1 and TRBJ2-3; D is possibly TRBD2 (6 bases). CDR3 length: 16 residues. The germline V gene has CDR1 SGHRS and CDR2 YFSETQ. Trimming took 3 bases from V and 0 from J, leaving 14 bases between them. CDR3 sequence (DNA): TGCGCCAGCAGCTCGGATGGGAGGAGGAGCACAGATACGCAGTATTTT. Its translation is CASSSDGRRSTDTQYF.

This chain connects TRBV6-5 to TRBJ1-3; no definite D call. The CDR3 has 16 amino acids. Germline CDR1 MNHEY, CDR2 SVGAGI. Trimming stripped 4 bases from V and 0 bases from J, with 13 bases between. Here the CDR3 DNA reads TGTGCCAGCAGTTTCGGTATGGACGGCTCTGGAAACACCATATATTTT. Its protein is CASSFGMDGSGNTIYF.

V and J are TRBV20-1 and TRBJ2-1, with 11 bases aligning to TRBD1. With 3 bases clipped from V and 5 bases from J, the junction kept 6 bases outside the gene matches. The CDR3 is 15 amino acids. Germline V gives CDR1 DFQATT, CDR2 SNEGSKA (reference sequence). The DNA of the CDR3 is TGCAGTGCTAGTCCGGGACAGGGGGTCCACAATGAGCAGTTCTTC. Its translation is CSASPGQGVHNEQFF.

This clone was seen just once. This rearrangement joins TRBV5-6 to TRBJ2-1, with TRBD1 matching 7 bases. After removal of 7 bases from V and 4 bases from J, the junction contained 23 bases not matched to a gene. Germline CDR1 and CDR2: SGHDT and YYEEEE. This CDR3 is 19 amino acids long. CDR3 DNA: TGTGCCAGCGGAAGAGGCGGCAGGGGGTCTAGTACGCGTTACAATGAGCAGTTCTTC. It codes for CASGRGGRGSSTRYNEQFF.

This chain uses TRBV18 with TRBJ2-1, with 9 bases aligning to TRBD1. V lost 3 bases to trimming and J lost 8 bases; unmatched junction nucleotides: 5. The CDR3 spans 14 residues. The germline V gene has CDR1 KGHSH and CDR2 LQKENI. CDR3 DNA: TGTGCCAGCTCACCGACAGGGGGGAACTATGAGCAGTTCTTC. Protein sequence: CASSPTGGNYEQFF.

V and J are TRBV12-5 and TRBJ1-6; D ambiguous. CDR3 length equals 15 residues. With 1 base removed from V and 10 bases from J, the gap between germline ends came to 14 bases. CDR1 LGHNT and CDR2 FRNRAP come from the germline V gene. CDR3 coding DNA: TGTGCTAGTGGTTTGGATGTAAGGGCCTTATCACCCCTCCACTTT. This sequence encodes CASGLDVRALSPLHF.

This chain uses TRBV12-3 or TRBV12-4 with TRBJ2-7, with unresolved D. Trimming removed 3 bases at V and 1 base at J, with 7 bases between. The CDR3 length is 13 residues. Written as DNA, the CDR3 is TGTGCCAGCAGTTTCGGCAGGTCCTACGAGCAGTACTTC. The encoded protein is CASSFGRSYEQYF.

The chain couples TRBV30 to TRBJ1-4, with D maybe TRBD1 (5 bases). Trimming cost V 4 bases and J 7 bases, with 10 bases left between them. The CDR3 spans 12 residues. The germline V gene has CDR1 GTSNPN and CDR2 SVGIG (reference sequence). The CDR3, as DNA: TGTGCCTGGAAAGGGGCAGGTGAAAAACTGTTTTTT. Encoded protein: CAWKGAGEKLFF.

V gene TRBV3-1 (or the pseudogene TRBV3-2) combines with J gene TRBJ1-2; TRBD1 might be the D (5 bases). The CDR3 loop spans 12 amino acids. CDR1 is LGHDT, CDR2 YNNKEL, per germline (reference sequence). Trimming removed 2 bases at V and 10 bases at J, with 11 bases between. The CDR3 is CASSQPGAYYTF. In DNA, the CDR3 is TGTGCCAGCAGCCAACCTGGGGCCTACTACACCTTC.

This chain uses TRBV25-1 with TRBJ1-4, with D tentatively TRBD1 (5 bases). CDR1 is MGHDK and CDR2 is SYGVNS in the germline V gene. The V end lost 1 base, the J end lost 10 bases, and 13 bases lay between the germline ends. This CDR3 has 14 residues. The CDR3 sequence is CASSEWGLSGKLFF. The CDR3 region has the DNA TGTGCCAGCAGTGAATGGGGACTCTCCGGAAAACTGTTTTTT.

The chain links TRBV14 to TRBJ2-6; D call uncertain. The CDR3 length is 15 residues. V was trimmed by 4 bases and J by 0 bases, leaving 7 bases between them. CDR1 is SGHDN, CDR2 FVKESK, per germline. The CDR3 DNA follows: TGTGCCAGCAGCCGTTACCGCTCTGGGGCCAACGTCCTGACTTTC. It specifies CASSRYRSGANVLTF.

This clone has only one observation. The chain carries TRBV4-3 and TRBJ1-5, with 9 bases that match TRBD1. V gave up 2 bases and J gave up 4 bases; unmatched junction bases: 12. Germline V gene lookup returns CDR1 LGHNA and CDR2 YSLEER. The CDR3 is 18 residues long. CDR3 in amino acids: CASSQSAGTGKRNQPQHF. CDR3 in DNA: TGCGCCAGCAGCCAATCCGCCGGGACAGGGAAAAGAAATCAGCCCCAGCATTTT.

This chain links TRBV30 with TRBJ1-1; 8 bases line up with TRBD1. Germline loops: CDR1 GTSNPN, CDR2 SVGIG (reference sequence). V was pared by 4 bases and J by 4 bases, with 2 bases of the junction left unmatched. This CDR3 is built from 12 residues. As DNA, the CDR3 is TGTGCCTGGACAACAGGGGGCACTGAAGCTTTCTTT. It encodes CAWTTGGTEAFF.

The chain carries TRBV5-4 and TRBJ2-7, with TRBD1 matching 9 bases. Per germline, CDR1 SGHNT and CDR2 YYREEE (reference sequence). After removal of 5 bases from V and 0 bases from J, the junction contained 9 bases not matched to a gene. CDR3 size: 16 residues. DNA for the CDR3: TGTGCCAGCAGTCCCGCCACAGGGGGCGTCTCCTACGAGCAGTACTTC. Translation: CASSPATGGVSYEQYF. Looking up the rest from reference TRBV5-4 and TRBJ2-7 gives the full variable domain: ETGVTQSPTHLIKTRGQQVTLRCSSQSGHNTVSWYQQALGQGPQFIFQYYREEENGRGNFPPRFSGLQFPNYSSELNVNALELDDSALYLCASSPATGGVSYEQYFGPGTRLTVT.

This sequence joins TRBV5-1 and TRBJ2-3, with 12 positions matching TRBD2. CDR1 and CDR2 (germline): SGHRS, YFSETQ. V shed 3 bases and J 6 bases; nucleotides not matched to a gene: 5. There are 15 residues in the CDR3. This CDR3 is CASSSRLAGVDTQYF. The CDR3 DNA reads TGCGCCAGCAGCTCCCGACTAGCGGGGGTGGATACGCAGTATTTT.